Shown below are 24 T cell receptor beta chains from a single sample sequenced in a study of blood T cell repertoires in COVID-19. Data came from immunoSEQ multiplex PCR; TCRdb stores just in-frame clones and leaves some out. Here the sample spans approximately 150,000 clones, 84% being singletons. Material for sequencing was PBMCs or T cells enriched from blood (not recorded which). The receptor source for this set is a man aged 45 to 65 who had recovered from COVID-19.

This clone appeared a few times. The DNA for the CDR3 is TGTGCCAGCAGCTCACGGGACAGGGCATCCAACACCATATATTTT. Its translation is CASSSRDRASNTIYF. The chain employs TRBV5-4 and TRBJ1-3; 9 bases are a match to TRBD1. The CDR3 is made up of 15 amino acids. Germline V gene data show CDR1 as SGHNT and CDR2 as YYREEE (reference sequence). Trimming removed 3 bases from V and 7 bases from J; junction bases left unmatched: 8. Drawing the rest from reference TRBV5-4 and TRBJ1-3, the complete variable domain is ETGVTQSPTHLIKTRGQQVTLRCSSQSGHNTVSWYQQALGQGPQFIFQYYREEENGRGNFPPRFSGLQFPNYSSELNVNALELDDSALYLCASSSRDRASNTIYFGEGSWLTVV.

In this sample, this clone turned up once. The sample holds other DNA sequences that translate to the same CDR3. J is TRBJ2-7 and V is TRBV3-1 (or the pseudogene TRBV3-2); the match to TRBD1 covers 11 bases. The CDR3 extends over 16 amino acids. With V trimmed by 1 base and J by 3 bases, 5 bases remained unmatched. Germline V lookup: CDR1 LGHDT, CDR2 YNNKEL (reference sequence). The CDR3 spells CASSQVPGQGVYEQYF. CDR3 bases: TGTGCCAGCAGCCAAGTACCGGGACAGGGGGTCTACGAGCAGTACTTC.

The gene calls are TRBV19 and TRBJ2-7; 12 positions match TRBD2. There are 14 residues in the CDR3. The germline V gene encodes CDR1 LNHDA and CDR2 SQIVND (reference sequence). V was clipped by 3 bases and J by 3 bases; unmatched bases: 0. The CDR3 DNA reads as TGTGCCAGTAGTATGGGACTAGCGGGCTACGAGCAGTACTTC. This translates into CASSMGLAGYEQYF.

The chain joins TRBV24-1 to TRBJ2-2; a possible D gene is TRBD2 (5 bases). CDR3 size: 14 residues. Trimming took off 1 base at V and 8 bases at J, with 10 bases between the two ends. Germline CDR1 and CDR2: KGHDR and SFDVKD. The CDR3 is CATSDLSGGGELFF. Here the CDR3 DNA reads TGTGCCACCAGTGATTTATCCGGAGGAGGGGAGCTGTTTTTT.

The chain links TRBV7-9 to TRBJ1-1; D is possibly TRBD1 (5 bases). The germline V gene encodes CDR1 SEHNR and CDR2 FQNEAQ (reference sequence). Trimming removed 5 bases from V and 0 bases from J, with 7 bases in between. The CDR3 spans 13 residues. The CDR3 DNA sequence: TGTGCCAGCAGCACGACAGTGAACACTGAAGCTTTCTTT. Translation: CASSTTVNTEAFF.

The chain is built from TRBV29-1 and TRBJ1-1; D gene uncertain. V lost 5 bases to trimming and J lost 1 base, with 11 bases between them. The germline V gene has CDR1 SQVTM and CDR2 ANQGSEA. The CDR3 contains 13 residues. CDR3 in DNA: TGCAGCGTTCTTTGGGCAGCGAACACTGAAGCTTTCTTT. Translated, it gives CSVLWAANTEAFF.

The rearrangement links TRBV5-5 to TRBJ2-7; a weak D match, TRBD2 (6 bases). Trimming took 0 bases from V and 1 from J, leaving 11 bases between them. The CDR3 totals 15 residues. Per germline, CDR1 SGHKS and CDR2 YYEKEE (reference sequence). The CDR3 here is CASSLAGLQSYEQYF. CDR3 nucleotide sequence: TGTGCCAGCAGCTTGGCGGGACTTCAATCCTACGAGCAGTACTTC. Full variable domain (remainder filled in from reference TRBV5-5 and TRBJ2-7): DAGVTQSPTHLIKTRGQQVTLRCSPISGHKSVSWYQQVLGQGPQFIFQYYEKEERGRGNFPDRFSARQFPNYSSELNVNALLLGDSALYLCASSLAGLQSYEQYFGPGTRLTVT.

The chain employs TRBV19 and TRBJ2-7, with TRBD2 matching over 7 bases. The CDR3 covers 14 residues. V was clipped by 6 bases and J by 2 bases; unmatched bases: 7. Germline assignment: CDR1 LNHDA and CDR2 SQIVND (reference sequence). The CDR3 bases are TGTGCCAGTAGCCGATCGGCGGGGGCCTACGAGCAGTACTTC. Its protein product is CASSRSAGAYEQYF.

The CDR3 loop is CASSLVQGPNYEQYF. The CDR3 nucleotides are TGCGCCAGCAGCTTGGTACAGGGACCCAACTACGAGCAGTACTTC. The rearrangement joins TRBV5-1 to TRBJ2-7; possible D gene TRBD1, 6 bases. The CDR3 loop spans 15 amino acids. CDR1 is SGHRS, CDR2 YFSETQ, per germline. V lost 0 bases to trimming and J lost 3 bases, with 13 bases between them.

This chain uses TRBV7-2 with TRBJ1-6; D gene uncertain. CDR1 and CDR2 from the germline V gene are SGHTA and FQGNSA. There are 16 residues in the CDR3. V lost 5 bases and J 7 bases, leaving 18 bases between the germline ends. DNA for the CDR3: TGTGCCAGCAGCCCCACCGGCTCGAGGCAAAATTCACCCCTCCACTTT. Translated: CASSPTGSRQNSPLHF.

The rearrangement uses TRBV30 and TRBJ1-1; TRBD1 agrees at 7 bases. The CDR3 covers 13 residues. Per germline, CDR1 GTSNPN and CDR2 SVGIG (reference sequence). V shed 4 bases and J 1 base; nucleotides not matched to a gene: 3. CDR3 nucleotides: TGTGCCTGGACTAACAGGGGGAACACTGAAGCTTTCTTT. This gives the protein CAWTNRGNTEAFF.

CDR3 coding DNA: TGTGCCAGCAGGACCGGGACAGATGTTTGGGGCTACACCTTC. Translation gives CASRTGTDVWGYTF. J is TRBJ1-2 and V is TRBV28; 7 bases line up with TRBD1. With 6 bases clipped from V and 8 bases from J, the junction kept 12 bases outside the gene matches. Per the germline V gene, CDR1 is MDHEN and CDR2 is SYDVKM. This CDR3 spans 14 amino acids.

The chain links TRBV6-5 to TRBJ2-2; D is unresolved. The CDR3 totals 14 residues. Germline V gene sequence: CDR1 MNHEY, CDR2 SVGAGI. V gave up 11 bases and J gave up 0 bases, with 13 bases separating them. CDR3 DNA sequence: TGTGCCTCAGAACGGCTAGCGAACACCGGGGAGCTGTTTTTT. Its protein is CASERLANTGELFF.

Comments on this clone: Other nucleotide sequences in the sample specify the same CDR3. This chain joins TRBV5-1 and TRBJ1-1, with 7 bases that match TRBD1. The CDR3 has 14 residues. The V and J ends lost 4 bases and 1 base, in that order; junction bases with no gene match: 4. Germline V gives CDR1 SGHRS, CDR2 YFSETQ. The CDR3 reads CASSGDRENTEAFF. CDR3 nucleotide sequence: TGCGCCAGCAGCGGCGACAGGGAGAACACTGAAGCTTTCTTT. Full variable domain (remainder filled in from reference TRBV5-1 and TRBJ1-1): KAGVTQTPRYLIKTRGQQVTLSCSPISGHRSVSWYQQTPGQGLQFLFEYFSETQRNKGNFPGRFSGRQFSNSRSEMNVSTLELGDSALYLCASSGDRENTEAFFGQGTRLTVV.

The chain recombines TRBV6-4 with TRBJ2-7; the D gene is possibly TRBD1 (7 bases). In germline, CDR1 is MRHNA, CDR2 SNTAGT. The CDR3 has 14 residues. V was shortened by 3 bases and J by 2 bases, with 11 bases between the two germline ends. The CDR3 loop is CASSEGGGPYEQYF. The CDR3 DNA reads TGTGCCAGCAGTGAAGGAGGGGGCCCCTACGAGCAGTACTTC.

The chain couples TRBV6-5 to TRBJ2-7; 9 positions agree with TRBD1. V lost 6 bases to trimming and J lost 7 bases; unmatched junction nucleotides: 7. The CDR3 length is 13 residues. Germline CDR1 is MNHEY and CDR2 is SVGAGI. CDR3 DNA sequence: TGTGCCAGCAGCCGGGACAGGGTGGGTGAGCAGTACTTC. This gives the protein CASSRDRVGEQYF.

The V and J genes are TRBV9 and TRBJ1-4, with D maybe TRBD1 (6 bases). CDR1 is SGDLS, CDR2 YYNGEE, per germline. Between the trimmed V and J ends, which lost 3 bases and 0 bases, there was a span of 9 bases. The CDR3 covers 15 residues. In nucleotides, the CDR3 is TGTGCCAGCAGCGCCAGGGGCGCAACTAATGAAAAACTGTTTTTT. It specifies CASSARGATNEKLFF.

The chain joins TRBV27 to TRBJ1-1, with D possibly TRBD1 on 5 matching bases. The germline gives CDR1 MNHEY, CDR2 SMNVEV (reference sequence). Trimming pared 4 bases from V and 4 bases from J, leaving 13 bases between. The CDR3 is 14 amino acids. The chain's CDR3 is CASSWQGMSTEAFF. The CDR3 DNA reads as TGTGCCAGCAGTTGGCAGGGAATGAGCACTGAAGCTTTCTTT.

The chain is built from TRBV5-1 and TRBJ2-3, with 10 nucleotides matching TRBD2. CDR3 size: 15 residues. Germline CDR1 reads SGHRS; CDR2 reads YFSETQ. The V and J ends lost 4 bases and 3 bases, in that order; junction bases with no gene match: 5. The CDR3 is CASSQVAGGTDTQYF. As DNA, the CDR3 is TGCGCCAGCAGCCAGGTAGCGGGGGGTACAGATACGCAGTATTTT.

Here the CDR3 DNA reads TGTGCCAGCAGTTTAGGTTCAGGCTTCCAAGAGACCCAGTACTTC. This encodes CASSLGSGFQETQYF. J is TRBJ2-5 and V is TRBV27, with D uncertain. The CDR3 extends over 15 amino acids. Germline CDR1 MNHEY, CDR2 SMNVEV (reference sequence). Trimming removed 2 bases from V and 1 base from J, with 11 bases in between.

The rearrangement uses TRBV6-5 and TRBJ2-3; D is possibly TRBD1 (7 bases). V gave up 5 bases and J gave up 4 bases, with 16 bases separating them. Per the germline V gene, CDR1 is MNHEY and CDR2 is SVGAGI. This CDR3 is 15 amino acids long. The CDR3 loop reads CASSQGGLSPDTQYF. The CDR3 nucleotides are TGTGCCAGCAGTCAGGGGGGCCTGTCCCCAGATACGCAGTATTTT.

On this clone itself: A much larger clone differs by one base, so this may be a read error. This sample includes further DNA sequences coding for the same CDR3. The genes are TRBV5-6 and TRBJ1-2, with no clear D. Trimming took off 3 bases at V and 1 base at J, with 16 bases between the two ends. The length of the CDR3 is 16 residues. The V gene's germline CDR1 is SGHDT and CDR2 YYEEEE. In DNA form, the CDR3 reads TGTGCCAGCAGCTCTGCTAGGCTAGTCCTTAACTATGGCTACACCTTC. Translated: CASSSARLVLNYGYTF.

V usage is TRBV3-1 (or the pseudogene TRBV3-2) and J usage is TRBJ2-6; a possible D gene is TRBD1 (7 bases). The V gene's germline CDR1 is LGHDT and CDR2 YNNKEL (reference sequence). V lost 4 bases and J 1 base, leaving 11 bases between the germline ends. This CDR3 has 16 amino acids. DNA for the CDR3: TGTGCCAGCAGCCCCAGGGGGGCATCTGGGGCCAACGTCCTGACTTTC. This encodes CASSPRGASGANVLTF.

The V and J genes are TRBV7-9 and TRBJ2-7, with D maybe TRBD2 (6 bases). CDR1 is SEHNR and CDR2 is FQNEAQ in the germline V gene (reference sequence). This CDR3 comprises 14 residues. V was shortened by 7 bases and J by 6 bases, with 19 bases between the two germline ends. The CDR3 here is CASTPLGRTSEQYF. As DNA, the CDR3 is TGTGCCAGCACACCCTTAGGGAGGACCTCCGAGCAGTACTTC.